A selection of T cell receptor beta chains follows, all from one sample in a study of PD-1 blockade in classical Hodgkin lymphoma. Here immunoSEQ multiplex PCR was the method, and the copy in TCRdb shows in-frame clones only, minus some. This sample yields over 25,000 clones, of which under 75% are seen a single time; under 4.5% belongs to the top ten. The sample here was peripheral blood mononuclear cells (PBMCs), taken before the fourth cycle of nivolumab. The receptor set was obtained from a human donor with classical Hodgkin lymphoma. The CDR3 runs from the conserved cysteine through the conserved F or W. Fields, in order: V gene, J gene, clone size, D gene, CDR3 protein, CDR3 DNA. A D gene is named only where the DNA matches it firmly. Clone size is given for some rows only: seen once, a few or many times, or a class if the clone is expanded.

V: TRBV9; J: TRBJ2-4; size: .; D: TRBD2; CDR3: CASSYGLAGIQYF; DNA: TGTGCCAGCAGTTACGGACTAGCGGGCATTCAGTACTTC
V: TRBV27; J: TRBJ2-1; size: .; D: TRBD2; CDR3: CASSFQREGVGGLYEQFF; DNA: TGTGCCAGCAGTTTCCAGCGGGAGGGAGTGGGCGGTCTCTATGAGCAGTTCTTC
V: TRBV6-6; J: TRBJ2-1; size: .; D: .; CDR3: CASSPLNEQFF; DNA: TGTGCCAGCAGCCCCTTAAATGAGCAGTTCTTC
V: TRBV19; J: TRBJ1-6; size: .; D: .; CDR3: CASSTLTDAYNSPLHF; DNA: TGTGCCAGTAGTACCCTGACGGATGCCTATAATTCACCCCTCCACTTT
V: TRBV7-2; J: TRBJ1-1; size: .; D: .; CDR3: CASSSQGGSLMTEAFF; DNA: TGTGCCAGCAGCTCCCAGGGTGGAAGTTTGATGACTGAAGCTTTCTTT
V: TRBV6-4; J: TRBJ2-1; size: once; D: .; CDR3: CASSSGNGNEQFF; DNA: TGTGCCAGCAGCTCAGGGAACGGCAATGAGCAGTTCTTC
V: TRBV30; J: TRBJ2-3; size: .; D: .; CDR3: CAWSVLSGADTQYF; DNA: TGTGCCTGGAGTGTACTATCGGGGGCAGATACGCAGTATTTT
V: TRBV9; J: TRBJ1-1; size: .; D: TRBD1; CDR3: CASSRQGNTEAFF; DNA: TGTGCCAGCAGCCGACAGGGAAACACTGAAGCTTTCTTT
V: TRBV2; J: TRBJ2-7; size: .; D: TRBD2; CDR3: CASSEYGRAQPTHEQYF; DNA: TGTGCCAGCAGTGAATACGGGAGGGCCCAGCCAACCCACGAGCAGTACTTC
V: TRBV7-9; J: TRBJ2-7; size: .; D: .; CDR3: CASSLESGVDYEQYF; DNA: TGTGCCAGCAGCTTAGAGTCAGGGGTGGACTACGAGCAGTACTTC
V: TRBV6-5; J: TRBJ1-3; size: .; D: .; CDR3: CASSYGGAVGNTIYF; DNA: TGTGCCAGCAGTTACGGGGGGGCTGTTGGAAACACCATATATTTT
V: TRBV4-3; J: TRBJ2-5; size: .; D: TRBD2; CDR3: CASSQELAGGPETQYF; DNA: TGCGCCAGCAGCCAAGAATTAGCGGGGGGGCCAGAGACCCAGTACTTC
V: TRBV4-3; J: TRBJ2-7; size: .; D: .; CDR3: CASSQEPGQYYEQYF; DNA: TGCGCCAGCAGCCAAGAACCCGGACAGTACTACGAGCAGTACTTC
V: TRBV14; J: TRBJ1-5; size: .; D: .; CDR3: CASSPRQKNQPQHF; DNA: TGTGCCAGCAGCCCACGACAGAAAAATCAGCCCCAGCATTTT
V: TRBV2; J: TRBJ2-5; size: .; D: TRBD2; CDR3: CASSDPLAGEETQYF; DNA: TGTGCCAGCAGTGACCCACTAGCGGGGGAAGAGACCCAGTACTTC
V: TRBV5-4; J: TRBJ1-1; size: once; D: .; CDR3: CASSSGQGGRNTEAFF; DNA: TGTGCCAGCAGCTCCGGCCAGGGAGGCAGAAACACTGAAGCTTTCTTT
V: TRBV27; J: TRBJ2-7; size: .; D: TRBD2; CDR3: CASSSVWNSGATFSYEQYF; DNA: TGTGCCAGCAGTTCGGTTTGGAATAGCGGGGCCACTTTCTCCTACGAGCAGTACTTC
V: TRBV2; J: TRBJ1-1; size: .; D: .; CDR3: CASSEEGFRNTEAFF; DNA: TGTGCCAGCAGTGAAGAGGGGTTCCGTAACACTGAAGCTTTCTTT
V: TRBV4-2; J: TRBJ2-3; size: .; D: .; CDR3: CASSQETATTDTQYF; DNA: TGTGCCAGCAGCCAAGAGACAGCAACCACAGATACGCAGTATTTT
V: TRBV6-5; J: TRBJ2-7; size: .; D: .; CDR3: CASSQKGQVNYEQYF; DNA: TGTGCCAGCAGCCAGAAGGGGCAGGTAAATTACGAGCAGTACTTC
V: TRBV13; J: TRBJ2-1; size: .; D: .; CDR3: CASSESSDPDEQFF; DNA: TGTGCCAGCAGCGAATCTAGCGACCCCGATGAGCAGTTCTTC
V: TRBV30; J: TRBJ1-2; size: .; D: .; CDR3: CAWSSSPGTFVYGYTF; DNA: TGTGCCTGGAGTTCCTCTCCCGGGACGTTCGTCTATGGCTACACCTTC
V: TRBV14; J: TRBJ1-6; size: few; D: .; CDR3: CASSTWGSPLHF; DNA: TGTGCCAGCAGTACCTGGGGTTCACCCCTCCACTTT
V: TRBV27; J: TRBJ2-5; size: .; D: .; CDR3: CASSPWPFDETQYF; DNA: TGTGCCAGCAGTCCCTGGCCGTTTGATGAGACCCAGTACTTC
V: TRBV7-2; J: TRBJ2-7; size: medium-sized; D: .; CDR3: CASSLGPRDYEQYF; DNA: TGTGCCAGCAGCTTAGGGCCCAGGGATTACGAGCAGTACTTC
V: TRBV14; J: TRBJ2-7; size: few; D: .; CDR3: CASSQVSDSDGYKQYF; DNA: TGTGCCAGCAGCCAAGTTTCGGACAGTGATGGGTATAAGCAGTACTTC
V: TRBV29-1; J: TRBJ2-1; size: .; D: TRBD2; CDR3: CSVEGLGPYEQFF; DNA: TGCAGCGTTGAGGGACTAGGGCCCTATGAGCAGTTCTTC
V: TRBV5-5; J: TRBJ2-2; size: .; D: TRBD2; CDR3: CASSPREGRMAGELFF; DNA: TGTGCCAGCAGTCCACGGGAGGGGAGGATGGCCGGGGAGCTGTTTTTT
V: TRBV7-9; J: TRBJ1-1; size: .; D: .; CDR3: CASSLSGLNTEAFF; DNA: TGTGCCAGCAGCTTATCGGGTTTGAACACTGAAGCTTTCTTT
V: TRBV5-8; J: TRBJ2-7; size: .; D: .; CDR3: CASSLVLDVTGLYYEQYF; DNA: TGTGCCAGCAGCTTGGTTTTGGACGTAACGGGACTCTACTACGAGCAGTACTTC
V: TRBV4-1; J: TRBJ1-1; size: few; D: .; CDR3: CASSQGGGVTEAFF; DNA: TGCGCCAGCAGCCAAGGTGGAGGGGTCACTGAAGCTTTCTTT
V: TRBV4-3; J: TRBJ1-3; size: .; D: TRBD1; CDR3: CASSQDRGHTGNTIYF; DNA: TGCGCCAGCAGCCAAGATAGGGGGCACACGGGAAACACCATATATTTT
V: TRBV10-3; J: TRBJ2-7; size: .; D: .; CDR3: CAISESTGAYEQYF; DNA: TGTGCCATCAGTGAGTCGACAGGCGCCTACGAGCAGTACTTC
V: TRBV7-9; J: TRBJ1-5; size: .; D: .; CDR3: CASSPSEKYQPQHF; DNA: TGTGCCAGCAGCCCATCTGAGAAATATCAGCCCCAGCATTTT
V: TRBV27; J: TRBJ1-2; size: few; D: TRBD1; CDR3: CASSPTGLNYGYTF; DNA: TGTGCCAGCAGTCCGACAGGGCTGAACTATGGCTACACCTTC
V: TRBV7-2; J: TRBJ2-3; size: .; D: .; CDR3: CASSTTRDRTDTQYF; DNA: TGTGCCAGCAGCACCACGCGGGACCGCACAGATACGCAGTATTTT
V: TRBV7-6; J: TRBJ2-5; size: .; D: TRBD2; CDR3: CASSYLAGGQETQYF; DNA: TGTGCCAGCAGCTACTTAGCGGGGGGGCAAGAGACCCAGTACTTC
V: TRBV5-1; J: TRBJ1-2; size: .; D: .; CDR3: CASALDGGAYYGYTF; DNA: TGCGCCAGCGCACTCGACGGCGGGGCCTACTATGGCTACACCTTC
V: TRBV7-3; J: TRBJ2-2; size: .; D: TRBD2; CDR3: CASSLGTSVSGELFF; DNA: TGTGCCAGCAGCTTAGGAACTAGCGTTTCCGGGGAGCTGTTTTTT
V: TRBV11-2; J: TRBJ2-3; size: .; D: TRBD1; CDR3: CASSLGTGKDTQYF; DNA: TGTGCCAGCAGCTTAGGGACAGGGAAAGATACGCAGTATTTT
V: TRBV29-1; J: TRBJ2-7; size: medium-sized; D: .; CDR3: CSVEVPRAASYEQYF; DNA: TGCAGCGTTGAAGTGCCCCGGGCAGCCTCCTACGAGCAGTACTTC
V: TRBV27; J: TRBJ1-5; size: .; D: .; CDR3: CASSFLSSVGNQPQHF; DNA: TGTGCCAGCAGTTTCTTATCGTCGGTTGGCAATCAGCCCCAGCATTTT
V: TRBV9; J: TRBJ2-6; size: .; D: TRBD1; CDR3: CASSGETTGFGANVLTF; DNA: TGTGCCAGCAGCGGAGAGACGACAGGGTTCGGGGCCAACGTCCTGACTTTC
V: TRBV29-1; J: TRBJ2-1; size: .; D: TRBD1; CDR3: CSVEDPDRGRTGNEQFF; DNA: TGCAGCGTTGAAGATCCCGACAGGGGGCGCACGGGCAATGAGCAGTTCTTC
V: TRBV5-4; J: TRBJ2-7; size: .; D: TRBD2; CDR3: CASSLIAGAGVEQYF; DNA: TGTGCCAGCAGCCTCATAGCGGGAGCCGGGGTCGAGCAGTACTTC
V: TRBV7-8; J: TRBJ2-7; size: .; D: .; CDR3: CASSLAVRLEQYF; DNA: TGTGCCAGCAGCTTAGCCGTACGGCTCGAGCAGTACTTC